A single sample is the source of the 16 T cell receptor beta chains below, sequenced in a study of PD-1 blockade in classical Hodgkin lymphoma. Assay used: immunoSEQ multiplex PCR; TCRdb lists only in-frame clones, some missing. The table shows tens of thousands of clones, with 80% occurring only once. Specified time point: cycle 4 day 1 (C4D1), after 5 to 7 weeks of nivolumab. Each patient experienced a relapse that followed autologous stem cell transplantation, and brentuximab vedotin exposure varied. This sample comprised peripheral blood mononuclear cells (PBMCs), obtained before the fourth cycle of nivolumab. The receptor set was obtained from a human donor with classical Hodgkin lymphoma.

The chain combines TRBV18 with TRBJ1-2, with D possibly being TRBD1 (6 bases). V was clipped by 6 bases and J by 4 bases, with 18 bases between them. Germline-derived CDR1 and CDR2 are KGHSH and LQKENI. CDR3 size: 15 residues. This chain's CDR3 is CASSTSDSNFYGYTF. The CDR3 bases are TGTGCCAGCTCTACCTCGGACAGTAACTTCTATGGCTACACCTTC.

In its sample, this clone is medium-sized. One end of the junction is discordant with germline, which a read error may explain. The rearrangement uses TRBV6-6 and TRBJ2-3; 7 positions match TRBD1. Germline V gives CDR1 MNHNY, CDR2 SVGAGI (reference sequence). The CDR3 consists of 11 residues. The CDR3 here is CASSYSGTVVF. In DNA, the CDR3 is TGTGCCAGCAGTTACTCAGGGACAGTGGTTTTT.

The V and J genes are TRBV2 and TRBJ1-3, with D possibly TRBD1 on 6 matching bases. Trimming removed 10 bases at V and 4 bases at J, with 14 bases between. Germline CDR1 SNHLY, CDR2 FYNNEI. The CDR3 is made up of 13 amino acids. The CDR3 is CATRTGSGNTIYF. As DNA, the CDR3 is TGTGCCACCCGTACAGGGTCGGGAAACACCATATATTTT.

V is TRBV19 and J is TRBJ2-3; D is ambiguous. The CDR3 has 14 residues. Germline CDR1 LNHDA, CDR2 SQIVND (reference sequence). V gave up 2 bases and J gave up 0 bases, with 6 bases separating them. CDR3 DNA sequence: TGTGCCAGTAGTATAAAAGCAAGCACAGATACGCAGTATTTT. Translated: CASSIKASTDTQYF.

This clone was seen a single time. The chain links TRBV27 to TRBJ1-3, with D possibly TRBD1 on 5 matching bases. V lost 4 bases and J lost 3, with 10 bases in between. The CDR3 is 14 amino acids. Germline CDR1 reads MNHEY; CDR2 reads SMNVEV (reference sequence). The CDR3 nucleotides are TGTGCCAGCAGTTCTTTAGGGGTTGGAAACACCATATATTTT. This translates into CASSSLGVGNTIYF.

This clone has a handful of counts. V and J are TRBV30 and TRBJ1-4; perhaps TRBD1 as D (5 bases). Germline assignment: CDR1 GTSNPN and CDR2 SVGIG (reference sequence). The CDR3 loop spans 12 amino acids. V gave up 7 bases and J gave up 11 bases, with 17 bases separating them. The CDR3, as DNA: TGTGCCTATGGGACCCCGCAGAGGAAACTGTTTTTT. As protein: CAYGTPQRKLFF. The whole variable domain, filled in from reference TRBV30 and TRBJ1-4, reads SQTIHQWPATLVQPVGSPLSLECTVEGTSNPNLYWYRQAAGRGLQLLFYSVGIGQISSEVPQNLSASRPQDRQFILSSKKLLLSDSGFYLCAYGTPQRKLFFGSGTQLSVL.

Note on this clone: Distinct nucleotide sequences in the sample also encode this CDR3. This chain uses TRBV9 with TRBJ1-1, with D tentatively TRBD1 (6 bases). Germline CDR1 reads SGDLS; CDR2 reads YYNGEE. This CDR3 is 14 amino acids long. V was trimmed by 3 bases and J by 1 base, leaving 10 bases between them. The CDR3 region has the DNA TGTGCCAGCAGCGCCAGGACAGCGAACACTGAAGCTTTCTTT. Protein sequence: CASSARTANTEAFF.

The J gene is TRBJ2-3, the V gene TRBV6-6; D is unclear. V was shortened by 7 bases and J by 2 bases, with 10 bases between the two germline ends. The CDR3 length is 13 residues. CDR1 MNHNY and CDR2 SVGAGI come from the germline V gene (reference sequence). CDR3 region: CASTGTYTDTQYF. CDR3 DNA sequence: TGTGCCAGCACGGGCACTTACACAGATACGCAGTATTTT.

J is TRBJ1-5 and V is TRBV21-1. TRBV21-1 is tagged as a pseudogene. This CDR3 comprises 11 residues. The chain's CDR3 is CASSKTPPQHF. DNA of the CDR3: TGTGCCAGCAGCAAAACTCCGCCCCAGCATTTT.

CDR3 residues: CASSQEGREQYF. The DNA for the CDR3 is TGTGCCAGCAGCCAGGAGGGGCGCGAGCAGTACTTC. The chain employs TRBV4-2 and TRBJ2-7, with D tentatively TRBD2 (6 bases). The CDR3 loop spans 12 amino acids. Trimming pared 3 bases from V and 6 bases from J, leaving 9 bases between. Germline V gene sequence: CDR1 LGHNA, CDR2 YNFKEQ.

This chain connects TRBV6-5 to TRBJ1-2; TRBD1 might be the D (6 bases). The germline V gene encodes CDR1 MNHEY and CDR2 SVGAGI. This CDR3 is 13 amino acids long. Trimming shortened V by 4 bases and J by 8 bases, and 14 bases separated the two germline ends. The CDR3 region is CASSLAQGAGYTF. Written as DNA, the CDR3 is TGTGCCAGCAGTTTAGCACAGGGTGCAGGCTACACCTTC.

This chain uses TRBV5-5 with TRBJ1-1; a weak D match, TRBD1 (6 bases). V was clipped by 4 bases and J by 2 bases, with 15 bases between them. The CDR3 loop spans 15 amino acids. Germline CDR1 SGHKS, CDR2 YYEKEE (reference sequence). The chain's CDR3 is CASSLGTSLNTEAFF. CDR3 nucleotide sequence: TGTGCCAGCAGCCTCGGGACATCCTTAAACACTGAAGCTTTCTTT.

V usage is TRBV5-1 and J usage is TRBJ2-1, with no clear D. Trimming took off 6 bases at V and 2 bases at J, with 12 bases between the two ends. The CDR3 loop spans 14 amino acids. CDR1 SGHRS and CDR2 YFSETQ come from the germline V gene. The CDR3 is CASTTANPYNEQFF. In nucleotides, the CDR3 is TGCGCCAGCACAACAGCTAATCCCTACAATGAGCAGTTCTTC.

This chain joins TRBV2 and TRBJ2-5; 11 nucleotides align to TRBD2. CDR3 length equals 17 residues. Germline values: CDR1 SNHLY, CDR2 FYNNEI. The J segment lost 10 bases and the V segment lost 5 bases, leaving 18 bases of the junction unmatched. CDR3 sequence (DNA): TGTGCCAGCAGTCCGGGACTAGCGGAAGAGACGGGGTTCTGCCAGTACTTC. It codes for CASSPGLAEETGFCQYF. Complete variable domain (other parts from reference TRBV2 and TRBJ2-5): EPEVTQTPSHQVTQMGQEVILRCVPISNHLYFYWYRQILGQKVEFLVSFYNNEISEKSEIFDDQFSVERPDGSNFTLKIRSTKLEDSAMYFCASSPGLAEETGFCQYFGPGTRLLVL.

V is TRBV5-1 and J is TRBJ1-2; D possibly corresponds to TRBD1 (6 bases). The CDR3 extends over 16 amino acids. Trimming removed 3 bases at V and 3 bases at J, with 18 bases between. The germline V gene has CDR1 SGHRS and CDR2 YFSETQ. This CDR3 reads CASSSSGGGGYYGYTF. DNA of the CDR3: TGCGCCAGCAGCTCCTCTGGGGGAGGGGGATACTATGGCTACACCTTC.

This clone was found a few times. Other DNA sequences in the same sample also yield this CDR3. The chain has TRBV6-5 and TRBJ2-7; 10 bases line up with TRBD1. The ends lost 5 bases at V and 2 bases at J; junction bases unmatched: 3. CDR1 and CDR2 from the germline V gene are MNHEY and SVGAGI. The CDR3 is 14 residues long. CDR3 protein: CASSPGQGAYEQYF. CDR3 DNA sequence: TGTGCCAGCAGTCCCGGACAGGGGGCCTACGAGCAGTACTTC.